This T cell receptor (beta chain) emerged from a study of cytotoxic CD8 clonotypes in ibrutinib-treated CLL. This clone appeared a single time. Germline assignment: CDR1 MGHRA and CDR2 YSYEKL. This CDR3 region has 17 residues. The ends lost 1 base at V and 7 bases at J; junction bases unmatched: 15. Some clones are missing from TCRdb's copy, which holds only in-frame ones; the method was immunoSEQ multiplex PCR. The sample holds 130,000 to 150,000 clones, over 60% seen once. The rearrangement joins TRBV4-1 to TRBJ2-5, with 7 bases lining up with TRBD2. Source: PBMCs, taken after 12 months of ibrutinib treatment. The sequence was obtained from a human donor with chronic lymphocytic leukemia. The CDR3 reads CASSQGIGGTILGTQYF. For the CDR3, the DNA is TGCGCCAGCAGCCAAGGGATAGGAGGGACTATTCTCGGGACCCAGTACTTC.